The rows below give T cell receptor beta chains drawn from one sample of a study of T-cell reconstitution after alpha-beta-depleted transplantation in children. TCRdb used MiXCR to reprocess the PCR reads, holding one entry per CDR3 protein. The sample includes some 240,000 distinct CDR3 sequences, approximately 9.7% of them seen just once. The specimen was PBMCs from the stem cell graft donor, collected from the stem cell graft. The receptors come from a human donor who donated a stem cell graft to a child with SCID. Each CDR3 is given without its conserved first and last residue.

J gene: TRBJ1-3; V gene: TRBV5-5; CDR3 protein: ASSLRLPGDFGNTIY
J gene: TRBJ1-1; V gene: TRBV29-1; CDR3 protein: SGRTGEMNTEAF
J gene: TRBJ1-1; V gene: TRBV18; CDR3 protein: ASSPLSENTEAF
J gene: TRBJ2-7; V gene: TRBV20-1; CDR3 protein: SASGASYEQY
J gene: TRBJ2-1; V gene: TRBV2; CDR3 protein: ASSGDRLSYNEQF
J gene: TRBJ1-3; V gene: TRBV4-2; CDR3 protein: ASSVVPGQGVYSGNTIY
J gene: TRBJ2-1; V gene: TRBV5-1; CDR3 protein: ASSFRVSYNEQF
J gene: TRBJ2-2; V gene: TRBV5-1; CDR3 protein: ASSSSPRRNTGELF
J gene: TRBJ1-1; V gene: TRBV3-1; CDR3 protein: ASSQVYGGGGSAF
J gene: TRBJ2-4; V gene: TRBV29-1; CDR3 protein: SVVFWVRAKNIQY
J gene: TRBJ2-1; V gene: TRBV11-1; CDR3 protein: ASSFTESYNEQF
J gene: TRBJ2-3; V gene: TRBV5-1; CDR3 protein: ASSLSDRGPDTQY
J gene: TRBJ2-1; V gene: TRBV9; CDR3 protein: ASSRLALTYNEQF
J gene: TRBJ2-5; V gene: TRBV7-2; CDR3 protein: ASSFGRGSETQY
J gene: TRBJ1-5; V gene: TRBV5-6; CDR3 protein: ASSNRQGGINQPQH
J gene: TRBJ2-7; V gene: TRBV27; CDR3 protein: ASSPIDPDGLYEQY
J gene: TRBJ1-4; V gene: TRBV12-3/TRBV12-4; CDR3 protein: ASSSRQGEKLF
J gene: TRBJ1-2; V gene: TRBV28; CDR3 protein: ASSLGPAAANYGYT
J gene: TRBJ1-3; V gene: TRBV20-1; CDR3 protein: SAGLGPRSGNTIY
J gene: TRBJ2-3; V gene: TRBV2; CDR3 protein: AGGLDYTDTQY
J gene: TRBJ2-7; V gene: TRBV15; CDR3 protein: ATSREQNRVEQY
J gene: TRBJ2-7; V gene: TRBV14; CDR3 protein: ASSQGPLHSYEQY
J gene: TRBJ2-3; V gene: TRBV7-8; CDR3 protein: ASSLAMASGGASTDTQY
J gene: TRBJ2-4; V gene: TRBV28; CDR3 protein: ASSPTPSTRWV
J gene: TRBJ2-1; V gene: TRBV7-3; CDR3 protein: ASSSGNGDEQF
J gene: TRBJ2-5; V gene: TRBV7-2; CDR3 protein: ASSLAGYQETQY
J gene: TRBJ1-6; V gene: TRBV12-3/TRBV12-4; CDR3 protein: ASSLGSQGTPLH
J gene: TRBJ2-5; V gene: TRBV12-3/TRBV12-4; CDR3 protein: ASSFYPLRGQGGETQY
J gene: TRBJ1-3; V gene: TRBV4-1; CDR3 protein: ASSRHLDIWIPGNTIY
J gene: TRBJ1-5; V gene: TRBV7-2; CDR3 protein: ASSLAGRAGPNQPQH
J gene: TRBJ1-1; V gene: TRBV7-9; CDR3 protein: ASSSFRSPNTEAF
J gene: TRBJ1-1; V gene: TRBV7-9; CDR3 protein: ASSEGPALNTEAF
J gene: TRBJ1-5; V gene: TRBV10-2; CDR3 protein: ASRDPSQPQH
J gene: TRBJ1-2; V gene: TRBV7-9; CDR3 protein: ASSRDRQWDGYT
J gene: TRBJ2-1; V gene: TRBV3-1; CDR3 protein: ASCPGTSAYNEQF
J gene: TRBJ1-5; V gene: TRBV18; CDR3 protein: ASSPGVPNQPQH
J gene: TRBJ2-1; V gene: TRBV20-1; CDR3 protein: SARDGLAGHNEQF
J gene: TRBJ1-5; V gene: TRBV12-3/TRBV12-4; CDR3 protein: ASRSGQGTGKPQH
J gene: TRBJ2-1; V gene: TRBV5-1; CDR3 protein: ASSLAGQSGSYNEQF
J gene: TRBJ2-4; V gene: TRBV5-5; CDR3 protein: ASSSWGGGMAKNIQY
J gene: TRBJ2-6; V gene: TRBV5-1; CDR3 protein: ASSPGPGGANVLT
J gene: TRBJ1-1; V gene: TRBV10-3; CDR3 protein: AISEGQGNTEAF
J gene: TRBJ2-5; V gene: TRBV5-1; CDR3 protein: ASSLEGLDETQY
J gene: TRBJ2-3; V gene: TRBV9; CDR3 protein: ASSRGLVTADTQY
J gene: TRBJ1-1; V gene: TRBV29-1; CDR3 protein: SGRGGGTEAF
J gene: TRBJ2-5; V gene: TRBV29-1; CDR3 protein: SVRQTQETQY
J gene: TRBJ1-1; V gene: TRBV21-1; CDR3 protein: ASSKARVGTEAF
J gene: TRBJ1-5; V gene: TRBV2; CDR3 protein: ASATGVFSNQPQH
J gene: TRBJ2-7; V gene: TRBV20-1; CDR3 protein: SASTLASYEQY
J gene: TRBJ2-7; V gene: TRBV2; CDR3 protein: ASSHGGLSYEQY
J gene: TRBJ1-2; V gene: TRBV19; CDR3 protein: ASSIGTGSADNYGYT
J gene: TRBJ2-3; V gene: TRBV5-6; CDR3 protein: ASTAPATDTQY
J gene: TRBJ2-1; V gene: TRBV5-6; CDR3 protein: ASSLGVNEQF
J gene: TRBJ1-2; V gene: TRBV20-1; CDR3 protein: SAYHRGARYGYT
J gene: TRBJ2-5; V gene: TRBV20-1; CDR3 protein: SASSPHLGEETQY